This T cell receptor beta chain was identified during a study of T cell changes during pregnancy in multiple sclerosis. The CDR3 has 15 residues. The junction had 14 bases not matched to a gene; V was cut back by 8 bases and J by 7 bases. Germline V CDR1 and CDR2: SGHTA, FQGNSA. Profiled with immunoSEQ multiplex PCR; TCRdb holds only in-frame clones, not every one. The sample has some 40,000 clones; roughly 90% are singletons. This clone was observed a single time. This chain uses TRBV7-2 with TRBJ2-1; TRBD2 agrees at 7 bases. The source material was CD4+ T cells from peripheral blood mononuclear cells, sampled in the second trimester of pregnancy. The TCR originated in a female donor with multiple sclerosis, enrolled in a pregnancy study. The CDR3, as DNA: TGTGCCAGCTACGGTCGCGGGAGTCGCGGGAATGAGCAGTTCTTC. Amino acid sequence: CASYGRGSRGNEQFF. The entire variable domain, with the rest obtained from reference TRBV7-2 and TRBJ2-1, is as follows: GAGVSQSPSNKVTEKGKDVELRCDPISGHTALYWYRQSLGQGLEFLIYFQGNSAPDKSGLPSDRFSAERTGGSVSTLTIQRTQQEDSAVYLCASYGRGSRGNEQFFGPGTRLTVL.